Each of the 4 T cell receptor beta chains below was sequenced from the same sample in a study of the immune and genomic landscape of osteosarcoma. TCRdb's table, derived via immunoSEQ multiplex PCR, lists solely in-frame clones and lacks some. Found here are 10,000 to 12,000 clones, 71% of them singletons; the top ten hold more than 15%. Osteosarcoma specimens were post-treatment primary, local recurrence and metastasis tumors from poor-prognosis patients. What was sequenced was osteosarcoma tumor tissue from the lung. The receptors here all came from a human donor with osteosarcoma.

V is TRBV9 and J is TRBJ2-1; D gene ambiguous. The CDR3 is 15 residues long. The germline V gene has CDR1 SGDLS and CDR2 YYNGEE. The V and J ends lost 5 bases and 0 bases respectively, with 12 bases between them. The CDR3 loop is CASRAGGNSYNEQFF. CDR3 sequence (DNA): TGTGCCAGCAGGGCCGGCGGAAACTCCTACAATGAGCAGTTCTTC.

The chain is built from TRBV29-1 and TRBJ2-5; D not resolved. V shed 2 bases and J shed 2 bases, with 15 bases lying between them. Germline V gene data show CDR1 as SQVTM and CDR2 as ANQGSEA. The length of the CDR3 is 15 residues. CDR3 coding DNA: TGCAGCGTTGAAACCTGGGGTTCCCAACAAGAGACCCAGTACTTC. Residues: CSVETWGSQQETQYF.

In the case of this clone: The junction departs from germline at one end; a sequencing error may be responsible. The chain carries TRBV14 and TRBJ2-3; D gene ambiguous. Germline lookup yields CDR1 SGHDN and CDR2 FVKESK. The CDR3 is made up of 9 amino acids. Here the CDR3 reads CASTDAGWF. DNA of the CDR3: TGTGCCAGCACCGACGCCGGTTGGTTT.

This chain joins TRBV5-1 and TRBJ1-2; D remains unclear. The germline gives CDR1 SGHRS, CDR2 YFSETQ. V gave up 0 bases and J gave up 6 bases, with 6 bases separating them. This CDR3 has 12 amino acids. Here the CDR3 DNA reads TGCGCCAGCAGCTTGGACAGAAATGGCTACACCTTC. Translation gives CASSLDRNGYTF.